The sequence of this T cell receptor (beta chain) was determined in a study of T-cell reconstitution after alpha-beta-depleted transplantation in children. Unique molecular identifiers were built into the TCRbeta library. Using its own MiXCR run on the PCR reads, TCRdb lists one record per CDR3 protein. This table has about 480,000 distinct CDR3 sequences, roughly an eighth appearing once. This CDR3 is built from 14 residues. V lost 8 bases and J lost 3, with 14 bases in between. The receptor was derived from a human donor who donated a stem cell graft to a child with combined immunodeficiency. Source: PBMCs from the stem cell graft donor, taken from the stem cell graft. The chain uses TRBV12-3 or TRBV12-4 and TRBJ2-1; a weak D match, TRBD1 (5 bases). CDR3 protein: CASGATRYYNEQFF. CDR3 nucleotide sequence: TGTGCCAGCGGGGCCACCAGATACTACAATGAGCAGTTCTTC.